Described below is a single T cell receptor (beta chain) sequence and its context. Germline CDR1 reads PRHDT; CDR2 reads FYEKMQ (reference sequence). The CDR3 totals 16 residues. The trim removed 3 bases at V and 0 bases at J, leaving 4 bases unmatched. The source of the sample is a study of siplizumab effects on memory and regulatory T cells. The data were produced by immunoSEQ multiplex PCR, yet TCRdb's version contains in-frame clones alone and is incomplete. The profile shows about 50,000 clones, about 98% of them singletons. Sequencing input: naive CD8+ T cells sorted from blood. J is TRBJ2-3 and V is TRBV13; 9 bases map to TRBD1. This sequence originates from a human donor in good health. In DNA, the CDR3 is TGTGCCAGCAGCTTTGGGACAGGGACTAGCACAGATACGCAGTATTTT. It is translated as CASSFGTGTSTDTQYF.